This T cell receptor (beta chain) comes out of a study of early T cells in non-severe SARS-CoV-2 infection. Study at large: Chains stayed unpaired after sequencing of bulk RNA from unsorted whole blood.

Using its own MiXCR run on the 5' RACE reads, TCRdb lists one record per CDR3 protein. The sample has roughly 60,000 distinct CDR3 sequences, about 11% seen once. The sample holds many counts of this clonotype. From germline, CDR1 is SGHRS and CDR2 YFSETQ. The CDR3 extends over 18 amino acids. V lost 4 bases and J lost 0, with 17 bases in between. This TCR derives from an adult who was a healthcare worker with PCR-confirmed SARS-CoV-2 infection or an uninfected control (not recorded which). Sequencing used whole blood, obtained at baseline. This sequence joins TRBV5-1 and TRBJ2-6, with D perhaps matching TRBD1 (6 bases). Here the CDR3 reads CASSMTGLRPSGANVLTF. The DNA for the CDR3 is TGCGCCAGCAGCATGACAGGATTACGCCCCTCTGGGGCCAACGTCCTGACTTTC.